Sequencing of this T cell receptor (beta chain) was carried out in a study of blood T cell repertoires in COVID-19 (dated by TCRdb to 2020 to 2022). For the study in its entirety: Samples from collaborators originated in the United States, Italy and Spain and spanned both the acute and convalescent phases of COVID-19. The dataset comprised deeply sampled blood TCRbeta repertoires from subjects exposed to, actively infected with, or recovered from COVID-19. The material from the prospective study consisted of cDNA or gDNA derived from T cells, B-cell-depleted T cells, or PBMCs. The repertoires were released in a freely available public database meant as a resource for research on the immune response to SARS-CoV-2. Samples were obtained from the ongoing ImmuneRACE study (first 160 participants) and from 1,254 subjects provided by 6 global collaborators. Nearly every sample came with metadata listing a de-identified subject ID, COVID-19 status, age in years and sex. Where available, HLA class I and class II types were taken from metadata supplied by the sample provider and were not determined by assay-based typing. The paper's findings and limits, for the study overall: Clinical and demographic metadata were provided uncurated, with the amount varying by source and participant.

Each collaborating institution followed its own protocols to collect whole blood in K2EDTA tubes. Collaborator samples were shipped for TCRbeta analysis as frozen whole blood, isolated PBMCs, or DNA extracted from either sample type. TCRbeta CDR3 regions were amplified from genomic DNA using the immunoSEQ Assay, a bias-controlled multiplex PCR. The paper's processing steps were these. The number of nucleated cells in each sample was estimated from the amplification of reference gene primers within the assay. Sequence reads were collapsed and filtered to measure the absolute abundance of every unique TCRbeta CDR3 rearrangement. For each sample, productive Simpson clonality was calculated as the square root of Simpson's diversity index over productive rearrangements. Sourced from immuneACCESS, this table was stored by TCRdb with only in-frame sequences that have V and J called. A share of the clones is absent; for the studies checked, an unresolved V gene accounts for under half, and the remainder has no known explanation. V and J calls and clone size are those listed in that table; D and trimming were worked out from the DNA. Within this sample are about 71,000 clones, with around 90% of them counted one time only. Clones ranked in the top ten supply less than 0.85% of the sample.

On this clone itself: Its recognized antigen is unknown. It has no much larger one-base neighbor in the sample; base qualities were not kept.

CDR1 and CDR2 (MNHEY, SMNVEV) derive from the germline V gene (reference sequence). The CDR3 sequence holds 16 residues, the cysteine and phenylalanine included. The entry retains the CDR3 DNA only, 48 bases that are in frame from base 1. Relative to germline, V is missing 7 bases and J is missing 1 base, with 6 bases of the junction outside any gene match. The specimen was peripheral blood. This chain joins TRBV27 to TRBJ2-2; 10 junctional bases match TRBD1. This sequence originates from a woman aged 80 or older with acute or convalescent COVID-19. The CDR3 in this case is CASTPGTGVNTGELFF. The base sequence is TGTGCCAGCACCCCGGGGACAGGGGTGAACACCGGGGAGCTGTTTTTT.